This T cell receptor (beta chain) was obtained from a study of shared clonotypes between healthy human individuals (dated by TCRdb to 2019 to 2021). With regard to the full study: The cohort included three men and a couple of women between 18 and 49 years of age. Per donor, three plates each were used for CD4 naive and CD4 memory, two for CD8 naive, and one for CD8 memory. To estimate repertoire size and how much clonotypes are shared between individuals, the study performed deep sequencing of blood TCR repertoires from about five healthy adults. To increase sequencing depth and limit assay-specific biases, different laboratories used diverse techniques to prepare libraries and sequence TCR repertoires. Each donor's leukapheresis produced roughly between roughly 0.9 and 9 billion PBMCs. Study-wide conclusions, independent of this receptor: Rarefaction of sorted-subset datasets indicated incomplete sequencing despite the large sequencing depth. Compared with non-shared clonotypes, clonotypes shared by all four sorted-subset donors had higher generation probabilities. Sharing across a handful of donors was observed for roughly 5.4% of naive CD4, around 3.5% of naive CD8, over 2% of memory CD4, and about 0.38% of memory CD8 clonotypes. Pairwise subsampling indicated that sequencing depth was expected to affect the degree of clonotype sharing among donors. Sampling was restricted to blood, and TCR repertoires in tissues likely differ from the TCR repertoires found in blood. Because the study included only a small number of donors, the genetic and exposure-history diversity represented was limited. Naive subsets generally had larger estimated clonotype richness than memory subsets did.

Healthy HIV-negative adults with no recently reported acute infections or vaccinations were included as donors. Every donor was a Caucasian adult living in Nashville, Tennessee, USA. CD4+ T cells were enriched by magnetic negative selection; naive cells were then positively selected on CD45RA, and the negative fraction formed the memory subset. Blood was obtained by leukapheresis, after which PBMCs were separated by Ficoll-Histopaque density gradient centrifugation and cryopreserved in liquid nitrogen vapor phase. Purity and quantity of every magnetically sorted T cell population were checked by analytical flow cytometry. Each sorted fraction had its genomic DNA isolated and then quantified by UV absorbance on a Nanodrop 2000c. The CDR3 contains 16 residues, cysteine and phenylalanine counted. The only DNA kept is the CDR3, 48 bases in frame from the first base. In the germline V gene (reference sequence), CDR1 corresponds to LNHDA and CDR2 to SQIVND. V gives up 6 bases and J gives up 7 bases, and the segment between their germline ends measures 22 bases.

TCR CDR3 regions were amplified from genomic DNA by multiplex PCR using the deep immunoSEQ assay. Extracted genomic DNA from each cell subset was distributed evenly across all wells of several immunoSEQ 96-well plates, and each plate was treated as a replicate. Each replicate PCR for sorted subsets received about 0.2 ug genomic DNA, equal to tens of thousands of T cell genomes. Purified libraries were measured with a Qubit 3.0 fluorometer, size-checked on a Bioanalyzer 2100, and measured again with the KAPA Library Quantification kit. Every immunoSEQ 96-well plate was sequenced on a dedicated single-read 150-cycle Illumina NextSeq 550 flow cell. The study's own analysis went as follows. The immunoSEQ output contained only junctional sequences without quality scores, so filtering could not match that applied to full-length reads. To assign V/J genes and CDR3, sequences were annotated using PyIR, a Python wrapper for IgBLAST v1.9, with IMGT germline references. Reads were filtered out if the reads had weak V/J assignments (E-value above 1e-6), no CDR3, stop codons, out-of-frame junctions, or ambiguous translated residues. V3J clonotypes were defined by identical inferred V gene, J gene, and CDR3 amino acid sequence. Percentage overlap between repertoires was computed as shared unique clonotypes divided by the size of the smaller repertoire. Repertoire richness was assessed with RTK rarefaction, the Chao1 estimator, and Recon v2.1 estimates of unobserved clonotypes. For all TCRbeta clonotypes obtained by the gDNA method from a few donors, generation probabilities were computed with OLGA. TCRdb stores this immuneACCESS table with in-frame sequences only. Part of the clones is absent; in the studies checked, under half of the shortfall reflects unresolved V genes, and no reason is known for the rest. V and J calls and clone size are copied from that table; D and trimming were computed from the DNA. The sample yields some 2.3 million clones; just over 90% were counted once. The leading ten clones occupy roughly 0.36% of the sample.

Points on this clone: No antigen is known for it. No base quality information exists; no much larger clone differs at one position.

Sequencing was carried out using naive CD4+ T cells from PBMCs. The sample's cell subset or site label, decoded: CD45RA+ positively selected. The V and J segments used are TRBV19 and TRBJ2-1, and possibly TRBD2, on 7 matching bases. The source of this sequence is a man aged 18 to 29 in good health. Some clones in this sample may be carry-over from other donors' samples. The DNA reads as follows: TGTGCCAGTAGCGGGGGGTGGAGGACAGAACAGAATGAGCAGTTCTTC. This codes for CASSGGWRTEQNEQFF. With the portions outside the CDR3 filled from the reference TRBV19 and TRBJ2-1 genes, the complete variable region becomes DGGITQSPKYLFRKEGQNVTLSCEQNLNHDAMYWYRQDPGQGLRLIYYSQIVNDFQKGDIAEGYSVSREKKESFPLTVTSAQKNPTAFYLCASSGGWRTEQNEQFFGPGTRLTVL.